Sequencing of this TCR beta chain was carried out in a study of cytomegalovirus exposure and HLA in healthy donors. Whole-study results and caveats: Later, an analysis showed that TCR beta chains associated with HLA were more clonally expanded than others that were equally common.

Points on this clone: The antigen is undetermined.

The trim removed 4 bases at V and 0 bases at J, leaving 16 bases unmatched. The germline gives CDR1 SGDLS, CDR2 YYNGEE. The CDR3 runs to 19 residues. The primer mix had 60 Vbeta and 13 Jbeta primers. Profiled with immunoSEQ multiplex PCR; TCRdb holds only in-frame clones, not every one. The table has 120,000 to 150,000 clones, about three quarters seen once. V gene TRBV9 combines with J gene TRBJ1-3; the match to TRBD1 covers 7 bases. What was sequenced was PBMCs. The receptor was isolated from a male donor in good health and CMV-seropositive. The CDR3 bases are TGTGCCAGCAGCTCACATACAGGGGCCAACAAAAGCTCTGGAAACACCATATATTTT. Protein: CASSSHTGANKSSGNTIYF.